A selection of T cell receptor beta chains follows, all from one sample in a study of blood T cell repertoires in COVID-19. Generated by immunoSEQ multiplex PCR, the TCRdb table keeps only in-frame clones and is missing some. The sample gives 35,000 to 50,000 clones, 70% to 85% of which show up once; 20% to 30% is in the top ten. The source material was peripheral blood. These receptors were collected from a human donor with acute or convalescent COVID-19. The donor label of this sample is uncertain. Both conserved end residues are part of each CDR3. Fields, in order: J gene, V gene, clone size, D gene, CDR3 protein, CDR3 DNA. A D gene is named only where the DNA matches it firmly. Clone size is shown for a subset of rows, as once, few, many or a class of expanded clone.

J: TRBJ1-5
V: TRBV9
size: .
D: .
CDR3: CASSVSGGDQPQHF
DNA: TGTGCCAGCAGCGTATCGGGGGGAGATCAGCCCCAGCATTTT

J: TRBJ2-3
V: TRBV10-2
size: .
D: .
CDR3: CASRPAGAARTDTQYF
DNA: TGCGCCAGCAGGCCCGCCGGAGCGGCCAGAACAGATACGCAGTATTTT

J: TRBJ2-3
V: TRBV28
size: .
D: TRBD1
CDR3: CASSFVSGQGTDTQYF
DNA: TGTGCCAGCAGTTTCGTTTCAGGACAGGGGACAGATACGCAGTATTTT

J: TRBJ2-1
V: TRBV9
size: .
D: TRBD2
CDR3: CASSPGTSGGAGKFF
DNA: TGTGCCAGCAGCCCAGGGACTAGCGGGGGGGCCGGGAAGTTCTTC

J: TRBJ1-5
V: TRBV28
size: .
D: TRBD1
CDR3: CASIPTGSNQPQHF
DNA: TGTGCCAGCATCCCGACAGGGAGCAATCAGCCCCAGCATTTT

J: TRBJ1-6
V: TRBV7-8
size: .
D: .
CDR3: CASSLASRTDNSPLHF
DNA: TGTGCCAGCAGCTTAGCGAGTCGGACAGATAATTCACCCCTCCACTTT

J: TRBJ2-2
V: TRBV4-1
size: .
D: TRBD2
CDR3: CASSQPPGLAGSTGELFF
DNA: TGCGCCAGCAGCCAACCTCCAGGACTAGCGGGATCTACCGGGGAGCTGTTTTTT

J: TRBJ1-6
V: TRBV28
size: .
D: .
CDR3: CASNPRGGSGSSPLHF
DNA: TGTGCCAGTAACCCCCGCGGGGGGTCTGGAAGCTCACCCCTCCACTTT

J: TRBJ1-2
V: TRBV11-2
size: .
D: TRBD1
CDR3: CASTAGTGGNYGYTF
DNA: TGTGCCAGCACCGCTGGGACAGGGGGTAACTATGGCTACACCTTC

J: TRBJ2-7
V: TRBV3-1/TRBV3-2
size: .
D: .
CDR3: CASSQESGNEQYF
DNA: TGTGCCAGCAGCCAAGAATCCGGGAACGAGCAGTACTTC

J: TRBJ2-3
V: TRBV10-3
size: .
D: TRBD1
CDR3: CAISRTGGGTDTQYF
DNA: TGTGCCATCAGCCGGACAGGGGGGGGCACAGATACGCAGTATTTT

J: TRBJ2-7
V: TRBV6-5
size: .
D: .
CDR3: CASSYSGGSPSYEQYF
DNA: TGTGCCAGCAGTTACTCAGGGGGAAGTCCGTCCTACGAGCAGTACTTC

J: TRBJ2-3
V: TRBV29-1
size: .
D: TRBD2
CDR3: CSVDSSGSPADTQYF
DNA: TGCAGCGTTGATAGTAGCGGGAGTCCGGCAGATACGCAGTATTTT

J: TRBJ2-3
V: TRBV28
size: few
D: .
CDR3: CASSLLGGDTDTQYF
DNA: TGTGCCAGCAGTTTATTGGGCGGGGACACAGATACGCAGTATTTT

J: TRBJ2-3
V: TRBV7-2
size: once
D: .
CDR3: CASSYRSRTDTQYF
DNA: TGTGCCAGCAGCTACAGGTCCCGCACAGATACGCAGTATTTT

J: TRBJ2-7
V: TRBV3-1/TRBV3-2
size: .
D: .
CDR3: CASSQDLPGYEQYF
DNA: TGTGCCAGCAGCCAAGATTTGCCAGGCTACGAGCAGTACTTC

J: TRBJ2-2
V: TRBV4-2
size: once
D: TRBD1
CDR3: CASSQDPIDRGNTGELFF
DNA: TGTGCCAGCAGCCAAGATCCCATAGACAGGGGGAACACCGGGGAGCTGTTTTTT

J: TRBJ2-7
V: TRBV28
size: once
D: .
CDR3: CASSLSRAQYF
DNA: TGTGCCAGCAGTTTATCGAGAGCGCAGTACTTC

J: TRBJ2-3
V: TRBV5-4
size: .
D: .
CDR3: CASSPRVVSAEDTQYF
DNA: TGTGCCAGCAGCCCGAGGGTAGTCTCTGCGGAAGATACGCAGTATTTT

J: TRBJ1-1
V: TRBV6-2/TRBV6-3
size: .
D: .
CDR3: CASSPPPQLAVAEAFF
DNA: TGTGCCAGCAGCCCTCCCCCCCAATTGGCGGTCGCTGAAGCTTTCTTT

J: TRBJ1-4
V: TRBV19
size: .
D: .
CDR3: CASSLNSATNEKLFF
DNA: TGTGCCAGTAGTCTAAACAGTGCAACTAATGAAAAACTGTTTTTT

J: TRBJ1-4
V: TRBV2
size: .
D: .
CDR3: CASRVGAGEKLFF
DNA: TGTGCCAGCAGGGTGGGGGCCGGTGAAAAACTGTTTTTT

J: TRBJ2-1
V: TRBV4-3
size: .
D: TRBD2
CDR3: CASSQVGGGAAEQFF
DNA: TGCGCCAGCAGCCAAGTTGGCGGGGGGGCAGCCGAGCAGTTCTTC

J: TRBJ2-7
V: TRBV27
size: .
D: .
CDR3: CASSGASAVGYEQYF
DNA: TGTGCCAGTAGCGGCGCCTCAGCGGTTGGCTACGAGCAGTACTTC

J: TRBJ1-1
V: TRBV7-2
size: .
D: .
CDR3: CASSLSGEVGTEAFF
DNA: TGTGCCAGCAGCTTGTCCGGCGAGGTCGGCACTGAAGCTTTCTTT

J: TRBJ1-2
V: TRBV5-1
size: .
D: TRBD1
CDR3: CASSNGQGTYGYTF
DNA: TGCGCCAGCAGCAACGGACAGGGTACCTATGGCTACACCTTC

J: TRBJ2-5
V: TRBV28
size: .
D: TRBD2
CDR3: CASSPREVQETQYF
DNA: TGTGCCAGCAGCCCACGGGAGGTCCAAGAGACCCAGTACTTC

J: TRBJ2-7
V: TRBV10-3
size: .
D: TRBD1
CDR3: CAISGVGQGAHEQYF
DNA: TGTGCCATCAGTGGAGTGGGACAGGGGGCTCACGAGCAGTACTTC

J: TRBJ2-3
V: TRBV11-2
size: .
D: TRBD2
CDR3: CASGRTSGGAGDTQYF
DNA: TGTGCCAGCGGTCGGACTAGCGGGGGGGCTGGAGATACGCAGTATTTT

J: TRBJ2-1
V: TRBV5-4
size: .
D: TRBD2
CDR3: CASNSGTSGYNEQFF
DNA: TGTGCCAGCAACTCCGGGACTAGCGGATACAATGAGCAGTTCTTC